This T cell receptor (beta chain) was sequenced in a study of control samples from healthy donors and cancer patients (dated by TCRdb to the early 2020s). The library was prepared using the immunoSEQ multiplex PCR assay. TCRdb re-hosts the immuneACCESS table, in-frame sequences only. Its copies lack some clones; in the studies checked, an unresolved V gene accounts for under half of them, and the cause for the rest is not known. The sample table shows around 42,000 clones, and less than 95% are seen once. In total, the top ten clones hold roughly a quarter of the sample. From the cysteine up to the phenylalanine, the CDR3 has a length of 15 residues. Only the CDR3 portion is preserved as DNA: 45 bases, with reading frame beginning at the first base. V has 3 bases trimmed and J has 8 bases trimmed; junction bases matching no gene number 8. The CDR1 and CDR2 encoded by the germline V gene are SGHRS and YFSETQ.

Regarding this clone: What this receptor recognizes is not known. Base quality data are lacking; no much larger clone is found one base away.

Recombination linked TRBV5-1 to TRBJ1-2, and 12 junctional nucleotides match TRBD1. Sequencing was carried out using blood. This clonotype was sampled from a man aged 60 to 75 in good health. CDR3 loop: CASSSGTGGARGYTF. The DNA sequence is TGCGCCAGCAGCTCCGGGACAGGGGGCGCCCGGGGCTACACCTTC.